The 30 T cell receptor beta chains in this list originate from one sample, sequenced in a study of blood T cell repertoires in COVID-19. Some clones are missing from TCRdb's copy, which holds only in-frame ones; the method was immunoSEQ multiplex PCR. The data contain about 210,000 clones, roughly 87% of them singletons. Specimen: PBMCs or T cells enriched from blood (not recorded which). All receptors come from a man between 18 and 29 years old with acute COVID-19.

The DNA for the CDR3 is TGTGCCTGGAGTGATCTAGCCGAAAGCTCCTACAATGAGCAGTTCTTC. Protein sequence: CAWSDLAESSYNEQFF. The chain employs TRBV30 and TRBJ2-1, with TRBD2 as a possible D gene (5 bases). There are 16 residues in the CDR3. The ends were cut back, 1 base at V and 0 bases at J, with 13 bases in the middle. Germline CDR1 is GTSNPN and CDR2 is SVGIG (reference sequence).

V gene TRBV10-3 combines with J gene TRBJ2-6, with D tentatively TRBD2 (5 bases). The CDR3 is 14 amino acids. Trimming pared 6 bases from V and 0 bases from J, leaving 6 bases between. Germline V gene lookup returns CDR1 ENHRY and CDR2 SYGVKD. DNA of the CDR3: TGTGCCATCAGGGGGAGCTCTGGGGCCAACGTCCTGACTTTC. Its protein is CAIRGSSGANVLTF.

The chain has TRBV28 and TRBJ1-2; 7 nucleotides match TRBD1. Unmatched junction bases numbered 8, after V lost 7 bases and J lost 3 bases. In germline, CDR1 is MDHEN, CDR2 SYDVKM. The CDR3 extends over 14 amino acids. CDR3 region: CASNRGGADYGYTF. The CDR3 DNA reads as TGTGCCAGCAACAGAGGGGGCGCGGACTATGGCTACACCTTC.

In DNA, the CDR3 is TGTGCCAGCAGCTTAACAGCAGGGGGAACGGTCGGGGAGCTGTTTTTT. This translates into CASSLTAGGTVGELFF. This rearrangement joins TRBV7-3 to TRBJ2-2; 7 positions agree with TRBD1. Per germline, CDR1 SGHTA and CDR2 FQGTGA. Germline trimming cut 0 bases from V and 7 bases from J; bases unmatched to any gene: 8. The CDR3 length is 16 residues.

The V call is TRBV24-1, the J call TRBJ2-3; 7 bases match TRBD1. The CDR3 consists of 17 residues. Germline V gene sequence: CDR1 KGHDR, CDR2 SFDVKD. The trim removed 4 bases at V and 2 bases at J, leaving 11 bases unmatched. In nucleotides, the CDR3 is TGTGCCACCAGTGACACGGGACAGAACGAAAACACAGATACGCAGTATTTT. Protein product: CATSDTGQNENTDTQYF.

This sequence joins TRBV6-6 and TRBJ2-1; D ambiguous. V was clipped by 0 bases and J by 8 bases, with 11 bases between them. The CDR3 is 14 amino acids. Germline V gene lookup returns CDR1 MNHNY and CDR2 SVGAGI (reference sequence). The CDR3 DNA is TGTGCCAGCAGTTACTCCGCTACTACCGATGAGCAGTTCTTC. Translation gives CASSYSATTDEQFF.

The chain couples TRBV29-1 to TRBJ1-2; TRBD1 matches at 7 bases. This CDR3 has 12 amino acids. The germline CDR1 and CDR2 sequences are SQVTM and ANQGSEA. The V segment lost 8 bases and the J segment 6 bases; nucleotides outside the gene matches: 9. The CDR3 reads CSISEGANGYTF. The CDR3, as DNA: TGCAGCATTAGTGAGGGGGCAAATGGCTACACCTTC.

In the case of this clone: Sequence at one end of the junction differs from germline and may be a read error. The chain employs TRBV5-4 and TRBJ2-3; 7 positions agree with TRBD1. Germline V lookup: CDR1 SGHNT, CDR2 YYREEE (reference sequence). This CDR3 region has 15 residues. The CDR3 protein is CASSRDSDLTYTQYF. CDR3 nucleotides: TGTGCCAGCAGCCGGGACAGTGATCTCACATATACGCAGTATTTT.

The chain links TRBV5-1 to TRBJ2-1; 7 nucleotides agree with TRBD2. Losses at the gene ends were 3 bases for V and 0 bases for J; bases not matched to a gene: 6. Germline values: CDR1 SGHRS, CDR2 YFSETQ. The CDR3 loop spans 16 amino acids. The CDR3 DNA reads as TGCGCCAGCAGCTCATTTAGCGGGCCCTCCTACAATGAGCAGTTCTTC. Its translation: CASSSFSGPSYNEQFF.

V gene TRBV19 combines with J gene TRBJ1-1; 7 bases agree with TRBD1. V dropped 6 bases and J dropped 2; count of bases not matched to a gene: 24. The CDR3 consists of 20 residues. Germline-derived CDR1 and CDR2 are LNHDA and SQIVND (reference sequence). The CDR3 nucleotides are TGTGCCAGTAGCCGAGCCCTGCCTGACCAGGGGGTTTGGGCAAACACTGAAGCTTTCTTT. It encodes CASSRALPDQGVWANTEAFF.

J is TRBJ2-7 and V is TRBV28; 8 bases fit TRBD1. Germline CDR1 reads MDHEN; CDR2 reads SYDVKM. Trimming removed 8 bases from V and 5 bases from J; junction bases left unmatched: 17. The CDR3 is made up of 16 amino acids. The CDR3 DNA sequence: TGTGCCAGCGGGGTGCCCCACCTGACAGGGGTAGACGAGCAGTACTTC. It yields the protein CASGVPHLTGVDEQYF.

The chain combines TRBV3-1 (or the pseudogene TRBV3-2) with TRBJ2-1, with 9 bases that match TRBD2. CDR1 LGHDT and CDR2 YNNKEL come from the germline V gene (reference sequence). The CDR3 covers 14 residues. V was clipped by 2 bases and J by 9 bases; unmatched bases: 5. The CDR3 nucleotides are TGTGCCAGCAGCCAAACGGCGGGGGGGGCTGAGCAGTTCTTC. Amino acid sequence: CASSQTAGGAEQFF.

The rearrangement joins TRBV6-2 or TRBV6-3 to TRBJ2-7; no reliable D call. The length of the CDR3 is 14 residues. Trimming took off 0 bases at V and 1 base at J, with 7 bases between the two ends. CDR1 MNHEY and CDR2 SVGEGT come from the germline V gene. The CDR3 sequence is CASSYSPTSYEQYF. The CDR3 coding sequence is TGTGCCAGCAGTTACTCGCCGACTTCCTACGAGCAGTACTTC.

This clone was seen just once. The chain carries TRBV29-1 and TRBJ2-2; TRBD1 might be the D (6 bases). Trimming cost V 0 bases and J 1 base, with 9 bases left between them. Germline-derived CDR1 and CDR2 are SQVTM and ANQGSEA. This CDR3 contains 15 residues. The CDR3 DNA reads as TGCAGCGTTGAAGATGGGGGCTTGAACACCGGGGAGCTGTTTTTT. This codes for CSVEDGGLNTGELFF.

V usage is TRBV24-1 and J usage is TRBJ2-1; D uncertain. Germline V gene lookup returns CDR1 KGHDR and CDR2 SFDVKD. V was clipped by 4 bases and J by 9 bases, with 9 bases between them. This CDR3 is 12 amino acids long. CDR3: CATSDSSGEQFF. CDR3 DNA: TGTGCCACCAGTGACTCATCAGGTGAGCAGTTCTTC.

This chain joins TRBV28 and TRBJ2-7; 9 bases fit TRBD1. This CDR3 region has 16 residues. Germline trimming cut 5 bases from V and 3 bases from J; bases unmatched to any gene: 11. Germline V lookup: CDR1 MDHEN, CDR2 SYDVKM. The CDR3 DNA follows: TGTGCCAGCAGTCGAGGGACAGGGAAATTAAGCTACGAGCAGTACTTC. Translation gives CASSRGTGKLSYEQYF. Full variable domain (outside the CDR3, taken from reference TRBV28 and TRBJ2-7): DVKVTQSSRYLVKRTGEKVFLECVQDMDHENMFWYRQDPGLGLRLIYFSYDVKMKEKGDIPEGYSVSREKKERFSLILESASTNQTSMYLCASSRGTGKLSYEQYFGPGTRLTVT.

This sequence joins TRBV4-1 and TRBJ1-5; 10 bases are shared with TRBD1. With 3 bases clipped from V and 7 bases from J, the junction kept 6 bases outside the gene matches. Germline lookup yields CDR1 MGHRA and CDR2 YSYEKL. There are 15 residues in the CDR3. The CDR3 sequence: CASSHGQGVIQPQHF. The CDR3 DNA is TGCGCCAGCAGCCATGGACAGGGGGTAATCCAGCCCCAGCATTTT.

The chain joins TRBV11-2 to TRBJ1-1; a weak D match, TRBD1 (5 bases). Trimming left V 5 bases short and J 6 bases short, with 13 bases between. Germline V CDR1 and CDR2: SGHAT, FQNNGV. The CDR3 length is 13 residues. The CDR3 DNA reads TGTGCCAGCAGCGCGCTCAGGGTCGCTGAAGCTTTCTTT. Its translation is CASSALRVAEAFF.

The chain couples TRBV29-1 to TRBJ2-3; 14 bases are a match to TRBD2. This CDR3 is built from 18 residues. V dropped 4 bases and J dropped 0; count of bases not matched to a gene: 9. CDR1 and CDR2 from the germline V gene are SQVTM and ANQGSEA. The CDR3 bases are TGCAGCGTTGTAGCGGGACTAGCGGGGGATTCTAGCACAGATACGCAGTATTTT. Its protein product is CSVVAGLAGDSSTDTQYF.

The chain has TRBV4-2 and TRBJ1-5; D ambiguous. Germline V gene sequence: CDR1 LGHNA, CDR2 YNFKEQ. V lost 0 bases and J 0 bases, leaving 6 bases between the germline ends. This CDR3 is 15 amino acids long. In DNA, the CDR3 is TGTGCCAGCAGCCAAGAAATCTATAGCAATCAGCCCCAGCATTTT. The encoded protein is CASSQEIYSNQPQHF.

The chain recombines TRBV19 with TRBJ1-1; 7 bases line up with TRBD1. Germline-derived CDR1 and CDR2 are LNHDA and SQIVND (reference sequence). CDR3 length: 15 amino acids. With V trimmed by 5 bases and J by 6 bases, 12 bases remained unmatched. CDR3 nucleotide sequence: TGTGCCAGTAGTCGGACAGGACGGTCCAGGGCTGAAGCTTTCTTT. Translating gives CASSRTGRSRAEAFF.

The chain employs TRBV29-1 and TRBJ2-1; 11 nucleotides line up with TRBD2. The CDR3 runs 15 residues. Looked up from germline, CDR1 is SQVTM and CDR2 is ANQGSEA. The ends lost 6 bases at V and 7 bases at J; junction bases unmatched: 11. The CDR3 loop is CSVPLPGLAGNEQFF. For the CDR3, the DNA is TGCAGCGTCCCCCTGCCTGGACTAGCGGGTAATGAGCAGTTCTTC.

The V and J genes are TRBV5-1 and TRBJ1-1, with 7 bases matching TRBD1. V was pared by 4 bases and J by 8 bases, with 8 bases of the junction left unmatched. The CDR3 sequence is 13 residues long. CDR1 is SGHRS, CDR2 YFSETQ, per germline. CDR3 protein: CASSERQGGEAFF. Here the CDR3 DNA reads TGCGCCAGCAGCGAGCGACAGGGTGGGGAAGCTTTCTTT.

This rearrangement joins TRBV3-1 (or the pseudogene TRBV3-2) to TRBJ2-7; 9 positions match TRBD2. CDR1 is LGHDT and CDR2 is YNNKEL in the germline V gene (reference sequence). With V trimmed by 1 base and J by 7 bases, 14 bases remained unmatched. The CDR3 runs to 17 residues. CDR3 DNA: TGTGCCAGCAGCCAAGGTTCTAGCGGGATAACGGTGGGGGAGCAGTACTTC. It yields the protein CASSQGSSGITVGEQYF.

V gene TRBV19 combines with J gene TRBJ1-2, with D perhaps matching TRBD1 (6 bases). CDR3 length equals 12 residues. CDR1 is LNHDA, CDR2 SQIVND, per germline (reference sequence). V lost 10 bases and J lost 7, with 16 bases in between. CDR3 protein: CATTTGIFGYTF. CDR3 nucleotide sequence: TGTGCCACCACGACAGGTATCTTTGGCTACACCTTC.

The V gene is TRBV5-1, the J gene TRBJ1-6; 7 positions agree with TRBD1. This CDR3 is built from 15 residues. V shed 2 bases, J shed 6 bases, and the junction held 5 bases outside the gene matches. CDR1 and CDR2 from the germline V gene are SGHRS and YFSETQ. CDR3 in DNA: TGCGCCAGCAGCTTACCGACAGGGTTTAATTCACCCCTCCACTTT. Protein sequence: CASSLPTGFNSPLHF. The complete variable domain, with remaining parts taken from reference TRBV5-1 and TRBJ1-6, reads KAGVTQTPRYLIKTRGQQVTLSCSPISGHRSVSWYQQTPGQGLQFLFEYFSETQRNKGNFPGRFSGRQFSNSRSEMNVSTLELGDSALYLCASSLPTGFNSPLHFGNGTRLTVT.

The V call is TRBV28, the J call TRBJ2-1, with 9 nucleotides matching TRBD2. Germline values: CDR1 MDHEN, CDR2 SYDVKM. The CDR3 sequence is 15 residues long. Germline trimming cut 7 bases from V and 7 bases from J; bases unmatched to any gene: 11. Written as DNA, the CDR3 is TGTGCCAGCATCCCCGTAGCGGGAGAAGGGAATGAGCAGTTCTTC. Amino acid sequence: CASIPVAGEGNEQFF.

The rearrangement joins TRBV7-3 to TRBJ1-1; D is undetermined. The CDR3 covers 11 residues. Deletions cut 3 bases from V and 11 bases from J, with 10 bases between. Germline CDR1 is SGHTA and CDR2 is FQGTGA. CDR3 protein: CASSLVGVAFF. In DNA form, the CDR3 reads TGTGCCAGCAGCTTGGTCGGGGTTGCTTTCTTT.

The CDR3 reads CASAVGGAYNEQFF. The CDR3 bases are TGTGCCAGCGCTGTTGGCGGGGCCTACAATGAGCAGTTCTTC. This chain links TRBV28 with TRBJ2-1, with TRBD2 as a possible D gene (6 bases). The CDR3 contains 14 residues. Trimming left V 8 bases short and J 2 bases short, with 13 bases between. The germline gives CDR1 MDHEN, CDR2 SYDVKM.

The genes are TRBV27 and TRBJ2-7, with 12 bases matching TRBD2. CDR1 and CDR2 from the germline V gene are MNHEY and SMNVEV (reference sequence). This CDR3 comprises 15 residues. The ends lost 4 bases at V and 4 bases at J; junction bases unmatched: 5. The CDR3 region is CASSSPGLAGYEQYF. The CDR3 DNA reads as TGTGCCAGCAGTTCCCCCGGACTAGCGGGATACGAGCAGTACTTC.